This T cell receptor (beta chain) originates from a study of radiotherapy plus CTLA-4 blockade in lung cancer. Notes on the study in general: The best prediction of response reportedly came from early blood T cell clone dynamics, with interferon-beta. After treatment with radiotherapy plus ipilimumab, TCR clones that came from the tumor expanded in blood.

As for this clone: Its target is unknown.

Data came from immunoSEQ multiplex PCR; TCRdb stores just in-frame clones and leaves some out. This table has over 30,000 clones, over 60% appearing once. Chemo-refractory metastatic non-small-cell lung cancer patients were treated with focal radiation plus CTLA-4 blockade with ipilimumab. Germline V gives CDR1 SGHKS, CDR2 YYEKEE (reference sequence). This CDR3 spans 15 amino acids. Trimming cost V 6 bases and J 2 bases; bases outside gene matches: 8. Specimen: peripheral blood, collected from a patient treated with radiotherapy plus ipilimumab. This clonotype was sampled from a human donor with non-small cell lung cancer whose response to radiotherapy plus ipilimumab could not be evaluated. The J gene is TRBJ2-1, the V gene TRBV5-5, with 7 bases fitting TRBD1. CDR3 protein: CASNPPGGPYNEQFF. The CDR3 DNA sequence: TGTGCCAGCAACCCGCCAGGGGGACCCTACAATGAGCAGTTCTTC.